The clone carrying this T cell receptor beta chain was picked up many times. Its antigen remains unknown. This sample was included in a study of early T cells in non-severe SARS-CoV-2 infection. Across the study: Chains were not paired, and sequencing was done on bulk RNA from unsorted whole blood. Study findings and constraints: CD4 and private specificities were missed by VDJdb matching, which favored anti-spike CD8 responses.

In germline, CDR1 is SGHVS, CDR2 FNYEAQ. V dropped 3 bases and J dropped 4; count of bases not matched to a gene: 7. CDR3 length: 15 residues. The protocol attached unique molecular identifiers to individual cDNA molecules. One entry per CDR3 protein results from TCRdb running MiXCR on the 5' RACE reads. The table records roughly 43,000 distinct CDR3 sequences, more than 4.5% of them present only once. The V call is TRBV7-6, the J call TRBJ2-7; 9 nucleotides match TRBD1. This TCR derives from an adult who was a healthcare worker with PCR-confirmed SARS-CoV-2 infection or an uninfected control (not recorded which). Specimen: whole blood, collected at baseline. In nucleotides, the CDR3 is TGTGCCAGCAGCTTGGGGCCGGGACAGGGTTACGAGCAGTACTTC. It is translated as CASSLGPGQGYEQYF.